The clone carrying this T cell receptor (beta chain) came up many times. The data belong to a study of neurological immune-mediated disorders. Time point specified: longitudinal time-point 3. CDR1 and CDR2 from the germline V gene are SGHVS and FNYEAQ. V shed 3 bases and J shed 6 bases, with 11 bases lying between them. This CDR3 has 14 amino acids. MiXCR, applied by TCRdb to the 5' RACE reads, yields one record per CDR3 protein. In the table there are approximately 100,000 distinct CDR3 sequences, more than 10% of which are singletons. The sequenced sample was PBMCs. This sequence originates from a female donor with HTLV-1-associated myelopathy (HAM/TSP). The V gene is TRBV7-6, the J gene TRBJ2-2, with a tentative D call TRBD2 (6 bases). CDR3: CASSLAQRAGELFF. The CDR3 DNA reads as TGTGCCAGCAGCTTGGCCCAGCGGGCCGGGGAGCTGTTTTTT.